This T cell receptor (beta chain) was identified in a study of T-cell reconstitution after alpha-beta-depleted transplantation in children. Study outcomes and limitations: Newly generated T cells supplied most T-cell counts and diversity one year post-transplant.

Germline-derived CDR1 and CDR2 are SGHAT and FQNNGV. The CDR3 totals 15 residues. With 6 bases clipped from V and 7 bases from J, the junction kept 10 bases outside the gene matches. As for this clonotype: The antigen remains undetermined.

TCRbeta library preparation incorporated unique molecular identifiers. One entry per CDR3 protein, called by TCRdb with MiXCR from the PCR reads. There are 250,000 to 350,000 distinct CDR3 sequences in the sample; 23% occur only once, and roughly 9.8% lies in the top ten. J is TRBJ2-5 and V is TRBV11-2, with 11 bases lining up with TRBD2. The receptor comes from a male patient aged 10 to 17 who had a stem cell transplant for acute lymphoblastic leukemia, so the T cells may come from the graft donor. This material consisted of PBMCs, mostly from graft donor cells, taken 180 days after TCRalphabeta/CD19-depleted stem cell transplant. CDR3 DNA sequence: TGTGCCAGCAGTCCGGGACTAGCGGTTTTCGGGACCCAGTACTTC. Protein product: CASSPGLAVFGTQYF.